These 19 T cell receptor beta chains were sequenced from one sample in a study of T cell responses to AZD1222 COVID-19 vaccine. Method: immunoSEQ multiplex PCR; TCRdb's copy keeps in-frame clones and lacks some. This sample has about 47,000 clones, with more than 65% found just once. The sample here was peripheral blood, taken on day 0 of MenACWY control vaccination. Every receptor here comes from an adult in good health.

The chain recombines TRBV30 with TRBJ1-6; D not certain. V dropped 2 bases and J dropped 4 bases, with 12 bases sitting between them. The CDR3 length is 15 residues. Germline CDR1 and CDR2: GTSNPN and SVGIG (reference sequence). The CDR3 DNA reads TGTGCCTGGAGTCGGGGAGGCAGGTATAATTCACCCCTCCACTTT. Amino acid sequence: CAWSRGGRYNSPLHF.

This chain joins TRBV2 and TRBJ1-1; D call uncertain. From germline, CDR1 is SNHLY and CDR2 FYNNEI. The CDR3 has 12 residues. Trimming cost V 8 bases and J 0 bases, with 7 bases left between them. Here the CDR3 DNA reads TGTGCCAGCGTGGGATTGAACACTGAAGCTTTCTTT. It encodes CASVGLNTEAFF.

CDR3 residues: CASSLVGRGNQPQHF. CDR3 bases: TGTGCCAGCAGCTTAGTCGGGCGGGGAAATCAGCCCCAGCATTTT. This chain links TRBV7-9 with TRBJ1-5, with D unresolved. V was cut by 1 base and J by 4 bases, with 11 bases left in between. CDR3 length: 15 residues. Looked up from germline, CDR1 is SEHNR and CDR2 is FQNEAQ (reference sequence).

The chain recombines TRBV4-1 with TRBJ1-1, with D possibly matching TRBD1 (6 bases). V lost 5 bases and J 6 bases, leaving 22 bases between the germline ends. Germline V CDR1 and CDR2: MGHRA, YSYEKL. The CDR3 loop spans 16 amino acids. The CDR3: CASSDRHGGQAAEAFF. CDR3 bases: TGCGCCAGCAGCGACAGGCATGGGGGGCAGGCGGCTGAAGCTTTCTTT.

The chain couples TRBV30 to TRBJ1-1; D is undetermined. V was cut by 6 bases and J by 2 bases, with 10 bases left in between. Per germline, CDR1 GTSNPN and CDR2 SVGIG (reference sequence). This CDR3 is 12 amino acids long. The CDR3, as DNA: TGTGCCTGTCTTGACGGAAACACTGAAGCTTTCTTT. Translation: CACLDGNTEAFF. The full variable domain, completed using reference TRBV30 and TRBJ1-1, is SQTIHQWPATLVQPVGSPLSLECTVEGTSNPNLYWYRQAAGRGLQLLFYSVGIGQISSEVPQNLSASRPQDRQFILSSKKLLLSDSGFYLCACLDGNTEAFFGQGTRLTVV.

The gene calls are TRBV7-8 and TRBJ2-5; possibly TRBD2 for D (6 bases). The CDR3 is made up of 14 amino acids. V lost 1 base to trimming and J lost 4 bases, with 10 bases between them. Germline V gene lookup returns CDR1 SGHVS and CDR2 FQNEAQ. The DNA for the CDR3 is TGTGCCAGCAGCTTAGGGGTGGGACTAGAGACCCAGTACTTC. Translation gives CASSLGVGLETQYF.

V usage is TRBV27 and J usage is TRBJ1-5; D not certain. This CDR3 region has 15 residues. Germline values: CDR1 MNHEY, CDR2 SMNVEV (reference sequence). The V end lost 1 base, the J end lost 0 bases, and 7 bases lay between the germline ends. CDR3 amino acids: CASSLFPNSNQPQHF. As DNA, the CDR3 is TGTGCCAGCAGTTTATTCCCTAATAGCAATCAGCCCCAGCATTTT.

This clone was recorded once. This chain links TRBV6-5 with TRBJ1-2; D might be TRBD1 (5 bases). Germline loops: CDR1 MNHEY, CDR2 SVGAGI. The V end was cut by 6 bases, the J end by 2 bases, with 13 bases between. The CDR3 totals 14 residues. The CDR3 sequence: CASSHTPGNYGYTF. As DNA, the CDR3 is TGTGCCAGCAGCCACACCCCAGGGAACTATGGCTACACCTTC.

The CDR3 loop reads CASSYRSTGGGYTF. For the CDR3, the DNA is TGTGCCAGCAGTTACAGGAGCACCGGGGGTGGCTACACCTTC. The chain joins TRBV6-5 to TRBJ1-2; TRBD1 is a possible D gene (5 bases). The CDR3 consists of 14 residues. Trimming took off 2 bases at V and 7 bases at J, with 14 bases between the two ends. Germline V gives CDR1 MNHEY, CDR2 SVGAGI.

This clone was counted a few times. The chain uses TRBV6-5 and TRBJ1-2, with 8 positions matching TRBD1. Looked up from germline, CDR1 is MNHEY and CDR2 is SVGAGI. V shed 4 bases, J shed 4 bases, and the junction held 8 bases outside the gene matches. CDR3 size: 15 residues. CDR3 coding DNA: TGTGCCAGCAGTTCACAGGGGGGACTTAGCTATGGCTACACCTTC. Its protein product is CASSSQGGLSYGYTF.

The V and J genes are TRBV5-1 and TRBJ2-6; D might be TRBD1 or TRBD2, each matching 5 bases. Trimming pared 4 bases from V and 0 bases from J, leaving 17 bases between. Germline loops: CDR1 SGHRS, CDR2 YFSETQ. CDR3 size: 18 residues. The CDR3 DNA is TGCGCCAGCAGCCCCTTGGGACCGATTAGCTCTGGGGCCAACGTCCTGACTTTC. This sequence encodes CASSPLGPISSGANVLTF.

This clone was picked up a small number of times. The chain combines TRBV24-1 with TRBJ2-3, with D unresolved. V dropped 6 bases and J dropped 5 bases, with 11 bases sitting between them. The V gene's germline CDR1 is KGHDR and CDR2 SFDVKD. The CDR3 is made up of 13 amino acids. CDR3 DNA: TGTGCCACCAGTCTATCGCCCGGAGATACGCAGTATTTT. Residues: CATSLSPGDTQYF.

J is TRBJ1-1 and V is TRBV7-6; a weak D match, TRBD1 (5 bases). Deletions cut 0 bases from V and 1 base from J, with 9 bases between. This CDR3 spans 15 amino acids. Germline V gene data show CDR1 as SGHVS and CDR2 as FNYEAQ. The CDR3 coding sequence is TGTGCCAGCAGCTTAGCCGTTACAGGGAACACTGAAGCTTTCTTT. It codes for CASSLAVTGNTEAFF.

The chain's CDR3 is CASRGLRGAAGANVLTF. The CDR3 nucleotides are TGTGCCAGCAGGGGGCTCCGGGGCGCAGCTGGGGCCAACGTCCTGACTTTC. The chain uses TRBV2 and TRBJ2-6; either TRBD1 or TRBD2 may fit D (5 bases each). Germline V lookup: CDR1 SNHLY, CDR2 FYNNEI. The V and J ends lost 6 bases and 2 bases respectively, with 17 bases between them. The CDR3 loop spans 17 amino acids.

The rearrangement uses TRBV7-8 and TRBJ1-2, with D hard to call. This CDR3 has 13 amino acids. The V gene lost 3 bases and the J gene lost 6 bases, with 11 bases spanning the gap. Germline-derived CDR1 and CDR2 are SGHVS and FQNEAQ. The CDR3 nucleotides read TGTGCCAGCAGCTTCCCCGGCCGGGATGGCTACACCTTC. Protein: CASSFPGRDGYTF.

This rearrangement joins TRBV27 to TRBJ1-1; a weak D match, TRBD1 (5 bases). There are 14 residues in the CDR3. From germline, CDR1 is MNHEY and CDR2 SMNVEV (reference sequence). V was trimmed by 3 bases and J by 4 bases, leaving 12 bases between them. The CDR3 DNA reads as TGTGCCAGCAGTTTGGTAGGGACCGTCACTGAAGCTTTCTTT. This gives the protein CASSLVGTVTEAFF.

The CDR3 coding sequence is TGTGCCAGCAGTGCCATGGCTAGAGCTTACTTC. Protein: CASSAMARAYF. The V and J genes are TRBV2 and TRBJ2-7, with D unresolved. V gave up 4 bases and J gave up 13 bases, with 14 bases separating them. The germline V gene has CDR1 SNHLY and CDR2 FYNNEI. CDR3 size: 11 residues. The variable domain in full, with the rest retrieved from reference TRBV2 and TRBJ2-7, is EPEVTQTPSHQVTQMGQEVILRCVPISNHLYFYWYRQILGQKVEFLVSFYNNEISEKSEIFDDQFSVERPDGSNFTLKIRSTKLEDSAMYFCASSAMARAYFGPGTRLTVT.

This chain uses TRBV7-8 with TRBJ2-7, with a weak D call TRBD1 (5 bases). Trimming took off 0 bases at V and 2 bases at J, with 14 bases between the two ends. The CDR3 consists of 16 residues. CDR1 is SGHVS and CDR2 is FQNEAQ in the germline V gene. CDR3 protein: CASSLAEDTGPYEQYF. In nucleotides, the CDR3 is TGTGCCAGCAGCTTAGCCGAAGATACAGGTCCCTACGAGCAGTACTTC.

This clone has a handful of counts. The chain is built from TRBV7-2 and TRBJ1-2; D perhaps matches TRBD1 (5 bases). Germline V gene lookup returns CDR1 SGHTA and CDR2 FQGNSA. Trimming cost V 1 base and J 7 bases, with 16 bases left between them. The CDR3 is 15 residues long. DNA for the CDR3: TGTGCCAGCAGCTTAGTTCCAGGGACTCTATCTGGCTACACCTTC. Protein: CASSLVPGTLSGYTF.